This T cell receptor beta chain emerged from a study of shared clonotypes between healthy human individuals. Study-level background: A couple of female and three male donors aged 18 to 49 were enrolled.

This clone was detected only a few times. It differs at one base from a far larger clone, so likely a read error. The germline gives CDR1 LGHNA, CDR2 YSLEER. The germline V and J ends were trimmed by 4 bases and 1 base, with 10 bases remaining between them. This CDR3 comprises 14 residues. The donors were all Caucasian adults (living in Nashville, Tennessee). Genomic DNA, for the unsorted samples, came from roughly 94 million PBMCs. Running of the assay took place at deep level. Sequenced by immunoSEQ multiplex PCR; TCRdb stores in-frame clones only, minus some. Among approximately 470,000 clones listed, roughly 80% were seen once.

The chain joins TRBV4-3 to TRBJ1-1; the D is unclear. This clonotype was sampled from a woman between 40 and 50 years old in good health. Some clones in this sample may be carry-over from other donors' samples. Material for sequencing was PBMCs. The CDR3 loop reads CASSLTSGNTEAFF. DNA of the CDR3: TGCGCCAGCAGCCTCACAAGTGGGAACACTGAAGCTTTCTTT.